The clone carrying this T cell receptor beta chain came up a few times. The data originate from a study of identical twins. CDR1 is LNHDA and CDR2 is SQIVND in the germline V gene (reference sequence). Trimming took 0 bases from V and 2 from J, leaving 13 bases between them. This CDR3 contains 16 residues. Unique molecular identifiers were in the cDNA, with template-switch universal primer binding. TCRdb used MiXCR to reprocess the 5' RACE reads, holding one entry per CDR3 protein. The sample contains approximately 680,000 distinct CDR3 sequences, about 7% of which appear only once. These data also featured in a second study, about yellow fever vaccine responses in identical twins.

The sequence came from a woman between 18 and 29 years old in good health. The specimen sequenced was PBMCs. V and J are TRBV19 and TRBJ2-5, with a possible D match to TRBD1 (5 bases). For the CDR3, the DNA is TGTGCCAGTAGTATAGATGGGCTGGGGCGGCAAGAGACCCAGTACTTC. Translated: CASSIDGLGRQETQYF.